This TCR beta chain was identified during a study of T-cell reconstitution after alpha-beta-depleted transplantation in children. Unique molecular identifiers were incorporated into the prepared TCRbeta library. One entry per CDR3 protein results from TCRdb running MiXCR on the PCR reads. Among 85,000 to 120,000 distinct CDR3 sequences listed, approximately 8% were seen once. The V gene's germline CDR1 is MDHEN and CDR2 SYDVKM. This CDR3 spans 16 amino acids. Trimming shortened V by 5 bases and J by 0 bases, and 14 bases separated the two germline ends. At least ten counts were recorded for this clonotype. Its antigen is as yet unknown. General observations from the study: Counts and diversity of T cells one year after transplant came mostly from newly produced T cells. About two months after transplant, alpha-beta T cells reportedly came from several hundred expanded graft clones. Some patients showed high day-60 TCRbeta diversity, which derived from surviving recipient T cells and thymic progenitors.

This sequence joins TRBV28 and TRBJ1-3, with D unclear. The input for sequencing was PBMCs, taken before TCRalphabeta/CD19-depleted stem cell transplant. This clonotype was sampled from a boy aged 2 to 10 with acute lymphoblastic leukemia, due to receive a stem cell transplant. CDR3 bases: TGTGCCAGCAGTCTCAGTGGAATAAACTCTGGAAACACCATATATTTT. Its protein product is CASSLSGINSGNTIYF. Based on the CDR3 plus reference TRBV28 and TRBJ1-3, the full variable domain is DVKVTQSSRYLVKRTGEKVFLECVQDMDHENMFWYRQDPGLGLRLIYFSYDVKMKEKGDIPEGYSVSREKKERFSLILESASTNQTSMYLCASSLSGINSGNTIYFGEGSWLTVV.